The TCR beta chain described here comes from a study of response to subunit inactivated influenza vaccine. TCRdb reprocessed the RT-PCR reads with MiXCR, giving one entry per CDR3 protein. This repertoire shows about 170,000 distinct CDR3 sequences, about 12% found once; its top ten account for 29%. Deletions cut 5 bases from V and 10 bases from J, with 18 bases between. CDR1 is SGHVS and CDR2 is FNYEAQ in the germline V gene. The CDR3 covers 14 residues. This clonotype was detected only a few times. This same sample was also taken into another study, of T cells expressing NK-cell markers. This second report adds: TCR beta cDNA was generated via 5'RACE template switching incorporating UMIs.

The chain carries TRBV7-6 and TRBJ2-1; no firm D call. The receptor comes from a man between 50 and 59 years old who received an inactivated influenza vaccine. The sequences come from CD8+ T cells sorted from PBMCs, collected roughly 12 days after vaccination. The CDR3, as DNA: TGTGCCAGCAGCGCCGGTAGCTCTGGTTTCGAGCAGTTCTTC. Its protein is CASSAGSSGFEQFF.